This T cell receptor beta chain is drawn from a study of regulatory T cells in long-lasting Graves disease. This clonotype was observed at least ten times. The germline V and J ends were trimmed by 5 bases and 7 bases, with 18 bases remaining between them. The CDR3 consists of 14 residues. In germline, CDR1 is SGHTA, CDR2 FQGNSA. The time point here: persistent/refractory GD, antithyroid drugs over 5 years with positive TRAb. The TCR library was made from RNA that had been extracted from PBMCs in TRIzol. Building the TCR beta libraries relied on iRepertoire HTBI primers, and CDR3 regions underwent Arm-PCR. One entry per CDR3 protein, called by TCRdb with MiXCR from the multiplex PCR reads. The sample shows roughly 500,000 distinct CDR3 sequences, roughly a fifth of them seen only once.

This chain connects TRBV7-2 to TRBJ2-7, with TRBD2 as a possible D gene (5 bases). The sample here was peripheral blood mononuclear cells (PBMCs), taken when the disease was refractory, from a patient treated with antithyroid drugs. The source of this sequence is a female donor with Graves disease. This CDR3 is CASSAKVAGLEQYF. The CDR3 nucleotides read TGTGCCAGCAGCGCTAAGGTGGCGGGTTTAGAGCAGTACTTC.